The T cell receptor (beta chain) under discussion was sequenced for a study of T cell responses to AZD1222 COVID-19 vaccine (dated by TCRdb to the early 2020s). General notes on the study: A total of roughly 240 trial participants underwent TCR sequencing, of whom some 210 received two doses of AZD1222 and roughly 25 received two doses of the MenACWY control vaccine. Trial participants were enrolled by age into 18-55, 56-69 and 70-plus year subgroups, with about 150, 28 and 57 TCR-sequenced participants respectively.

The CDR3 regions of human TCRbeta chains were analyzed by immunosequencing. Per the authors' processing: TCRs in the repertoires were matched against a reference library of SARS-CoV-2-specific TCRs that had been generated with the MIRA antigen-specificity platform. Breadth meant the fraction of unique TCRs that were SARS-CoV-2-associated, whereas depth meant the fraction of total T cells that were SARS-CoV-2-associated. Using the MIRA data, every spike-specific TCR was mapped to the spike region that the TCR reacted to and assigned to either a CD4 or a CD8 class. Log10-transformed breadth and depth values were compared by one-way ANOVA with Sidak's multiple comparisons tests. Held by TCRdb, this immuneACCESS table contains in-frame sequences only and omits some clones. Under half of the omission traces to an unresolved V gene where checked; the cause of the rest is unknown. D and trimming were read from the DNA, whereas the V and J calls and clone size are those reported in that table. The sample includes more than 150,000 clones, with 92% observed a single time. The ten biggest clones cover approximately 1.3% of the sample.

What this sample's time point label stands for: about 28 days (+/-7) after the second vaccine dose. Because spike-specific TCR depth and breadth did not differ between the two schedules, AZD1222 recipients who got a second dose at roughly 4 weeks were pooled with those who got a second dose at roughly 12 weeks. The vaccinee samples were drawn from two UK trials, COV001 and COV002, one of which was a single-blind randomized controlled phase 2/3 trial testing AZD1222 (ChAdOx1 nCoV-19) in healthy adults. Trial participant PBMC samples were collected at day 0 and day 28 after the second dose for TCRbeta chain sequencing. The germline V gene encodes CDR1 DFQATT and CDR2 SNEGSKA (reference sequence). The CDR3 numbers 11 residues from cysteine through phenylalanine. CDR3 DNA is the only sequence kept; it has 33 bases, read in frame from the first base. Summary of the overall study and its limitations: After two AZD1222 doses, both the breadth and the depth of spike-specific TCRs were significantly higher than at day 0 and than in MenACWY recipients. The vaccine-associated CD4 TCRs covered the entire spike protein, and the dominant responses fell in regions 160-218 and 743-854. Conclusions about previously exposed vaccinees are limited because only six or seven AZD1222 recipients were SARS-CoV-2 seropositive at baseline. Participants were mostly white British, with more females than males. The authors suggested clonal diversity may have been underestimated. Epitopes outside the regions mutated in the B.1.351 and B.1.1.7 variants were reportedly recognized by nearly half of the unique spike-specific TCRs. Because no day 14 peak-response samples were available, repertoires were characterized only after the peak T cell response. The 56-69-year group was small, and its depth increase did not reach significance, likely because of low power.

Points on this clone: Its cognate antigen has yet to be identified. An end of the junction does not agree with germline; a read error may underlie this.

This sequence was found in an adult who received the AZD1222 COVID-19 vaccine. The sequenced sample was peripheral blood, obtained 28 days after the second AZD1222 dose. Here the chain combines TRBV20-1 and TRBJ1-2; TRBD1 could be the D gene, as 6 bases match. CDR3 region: CSATNLQGSPF. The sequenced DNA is TGCAGTGCTACAAACCTCCAGGGGTCGCCCTTC.